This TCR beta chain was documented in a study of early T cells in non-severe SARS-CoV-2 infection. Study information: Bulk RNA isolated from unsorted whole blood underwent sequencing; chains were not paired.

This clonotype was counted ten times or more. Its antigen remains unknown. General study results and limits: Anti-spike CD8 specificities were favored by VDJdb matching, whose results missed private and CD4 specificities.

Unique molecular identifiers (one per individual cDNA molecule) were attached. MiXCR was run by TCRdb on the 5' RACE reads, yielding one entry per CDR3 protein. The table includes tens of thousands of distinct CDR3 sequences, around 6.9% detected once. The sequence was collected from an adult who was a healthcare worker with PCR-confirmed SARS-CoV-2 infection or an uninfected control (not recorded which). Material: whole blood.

The CDR3 bases are TGCGCCAGCAGCCAAGACGCACAATTAAACACTGAAGCTTTCTTT. Its translation is CASSQDAQLNTEAFF. V and J are TRBV4-1 and TRBJ1-1; D not resolved. Germline V gives CDR1 MGHRA, CDR2 YSYEKL. With 0 bases removed from V and 2 bases from J, the gap between germline ends came to 10 bases. The CDR3 length is 15 residues.